These 4 T cell receptor beta chains were sequenced from one sample in a study of T cell changes during pregnancy in multiple sclerosis. The data were produced by immunoSEQ multiplex PCR, yet TCRdb's version contains in-frame clones alone and is incomplete. The profile shows tens of thousands of clones, more than 85% of them singletons. The sequencing used CD8+ T cells from peripheral blood mononuclear cells, collected before pregnancy. These receptors all stem from a female donor with multiple sclerosis, enrolled in a pregnancy study.

In its sample, this clone ranks as medium-sized. The rearrangement uses TRBV2 and TRBJ2-7, with D possibly matching TRBD1 (6 bases). The CDR3 has 14 residues. Germline loops: CDR1 SNHLY, CDR2 FYNNEI. Trimming removed 7 bases at V and 2 bases at J, with 15 bases between. For the CDR3, the DNA is TGTGCCAGCAAGGACCAGGGGATCACCTACGAGCAGTACTTC. It is translated as CASKDQGITYEQYF.

The gene calls are TRBV30 and TRBJ2-1; 14 nucleotides align to TRBD2. V shed 3 bases and J 9 bases; nucleotides not matched to a gene: 4. CDR1 and CDR2 (germline): GTSNPN, SVGIG (reference sequence). The CDR3 runs to 14 residues. This CDR3 is CAWSRLAGGSEQFF. The CDR3 DNA reads TGTGCCTGGAGCCGACTAGCGGGGGGGAGTGAGCAGTTCTTC.

CDR3 DNA: TGTGCCAGCAGGGGACCGGGGGGCTTGGACACTGAAGCTTTCTTT. This codes for CASRGPGGLDTEAFF. This chain joins TRBV9 and TRBJ1-1, with D perhaps TRBD1 (6 bases). V was shortened by 5 bases and J by 3 bases, with 17 bases between the two germline ends. Looked up from germline, CDR1 is SGDLS and CDR2 is YYNGEE. The CDR3 has 15 residues.

The chain couples TRBV9 to TRBJ2-6; 8 bases agree with TRBD1. The germline V gene has CDR1 SGDLS and CDR2 YYNGEE. The CDR3 is 19 amino acids. J gave up 1 base and V 3 bases, and 12 bases lay outside the gene matches. CDR3 loop: CASSATGQGLTSGANVLTF. The CDR3 nucleotides read TGTGCCAGCAGCGCCACTGGACAGGGTCTCACTTCTGGGGCCAACGTCCTGACTTTC.